What follows is one TCR beta chain and its context. What it binds is unknown. Sequencing was performed with immunoSEQ multiplex PCR; in TCRdb, only in-frame clones are kept and a portion is missing. The sample comprises some 420,000 clones, around 89% of which are singletons, and 3.6% rests with the top ten. The sample is drawn from a study of Ad26.COV2.S vaccination and SARS-CoV-2 variants. Study results and limitations: Relative to placebo recipients, vaccine recipients exhibited elevated spike-specific TCR breadth. For non-spike TCRs, breadth in vaccine recipients resembled that in placebo recipients.

The treatment: over 15 received Ad26.COV2.S at low or high dose, single or two shots; roughly five received placebo; per-sample allocation not given. Following the first vaccine or placebo injection, samples were taken on day 63. An Ad26 vector that expressed Wuhan-strain SARS-CoV-2 spike constituted the vaccine. Germline assignment: CDR1 SGDLS and CDR2 YYNGEE. The V segment lost 3 bases and the J segment 10 bases; nucleotides outside the gene matches: 7. The CDR3 totals 14 residues. The rearrangement joins TRBV9 to TRBJ1-3, with 10 bases fitting TRBD1. This TCR was recovered from a person between 18 and 65 years old who received the Ad26.COV2.S COVID-19 vaccine or a placebo. Source: peripheral blood, taken in a trial of Ad26.COV2.S vaccine versus placebo. CDR3 coding DNA: TGTGCCAGCAGCGGGACAGGGGGAAAGGGGACCATATATTTT. It encodes CASSGTGGKGTIYF.